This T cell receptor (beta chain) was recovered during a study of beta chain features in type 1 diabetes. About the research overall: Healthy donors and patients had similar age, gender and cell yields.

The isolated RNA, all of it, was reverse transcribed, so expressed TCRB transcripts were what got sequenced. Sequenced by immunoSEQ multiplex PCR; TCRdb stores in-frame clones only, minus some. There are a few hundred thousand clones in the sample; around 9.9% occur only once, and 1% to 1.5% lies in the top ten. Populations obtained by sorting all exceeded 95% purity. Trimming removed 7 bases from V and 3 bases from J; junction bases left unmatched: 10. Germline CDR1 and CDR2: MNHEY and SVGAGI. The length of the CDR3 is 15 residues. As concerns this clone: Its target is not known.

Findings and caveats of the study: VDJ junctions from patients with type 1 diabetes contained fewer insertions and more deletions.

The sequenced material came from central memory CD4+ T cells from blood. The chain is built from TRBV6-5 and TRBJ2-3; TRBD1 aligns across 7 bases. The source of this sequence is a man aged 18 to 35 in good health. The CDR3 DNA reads TGTGCCAGCACCCTAGAAGGGGGCCGGACAGATACGCAGTATTTT. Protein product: CASTLEGGRTDTQYF.